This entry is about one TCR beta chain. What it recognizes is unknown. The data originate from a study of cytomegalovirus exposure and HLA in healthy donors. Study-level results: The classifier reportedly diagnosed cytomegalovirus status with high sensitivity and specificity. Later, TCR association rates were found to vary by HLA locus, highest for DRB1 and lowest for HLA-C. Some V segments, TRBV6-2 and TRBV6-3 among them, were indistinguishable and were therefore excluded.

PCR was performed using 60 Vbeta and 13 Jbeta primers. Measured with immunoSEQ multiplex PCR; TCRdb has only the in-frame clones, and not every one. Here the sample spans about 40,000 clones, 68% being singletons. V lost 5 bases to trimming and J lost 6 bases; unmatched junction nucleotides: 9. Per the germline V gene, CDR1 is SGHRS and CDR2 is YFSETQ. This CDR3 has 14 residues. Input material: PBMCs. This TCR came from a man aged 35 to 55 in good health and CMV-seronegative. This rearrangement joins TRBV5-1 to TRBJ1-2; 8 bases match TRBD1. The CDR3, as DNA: TGCGCCAGCAGTTGGGGCGACAGGGGAAATGGCTACACCTTC. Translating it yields CASSWGDRGNGYTF. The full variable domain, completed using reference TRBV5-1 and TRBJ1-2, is KAGVTQTPRYLIKTRGQQVTLSCSPISGHRSVSWYQQTPGQGLQFLFEYFSETQRNKGNFPGRFSGRQFSNSRSEMNVSTLELGDSALYLCASSWGDRGNGYTFGSGTRLTVV.